This entry concerns a single T cell receptor beta chain. Its antigen is not known. This specimen belongs to a study of neoadjuvant anti-PD-1 for oral cavity cancer. As for the study in general: Patients without progression received a fourth nivolumab dose around day 43, then surgical resection on days 50-56. Study-level results: TCR analyses covered only three patients per response group.

These oral cavity squamous cell carcinomas were HPV-negative and locally advanced. CDR1 and CDR2 from the germline V gene are ENHRY and SYGVKD. This CDR3 spans 13 amino acids. Clones were read by immunoSEQ multiplex PCR, and TCRdb kept only the in-frame ones, dropping some. The table has 55,000 to 75,000 clones, more than 60% seen once. Sequenced material: PBMCs, taken before nivolumab (anti-PD-1) treatment. The V call is TRBV10-3, the J call TRBJ2-5, with D possibly called TRBD1 or TRBD2 (5 bases each). Near its end, the DNA agrees better with TRBJ2-7, so the J call may be wrong. This TCR came from a person between 40 and 80 years old with oral cavity squamous cell carcinoma. CDR3 sequence reads: CAISDRESYEQYF. In DNA form, the CDR3 reads TGTGCCATCAGTGACAGGGAGTCCTACGAGCAGTACTTC.